The next 8 T cell receptor beta chains were all read from a single sample in a study of T cell responses to AZD1222 COVID-19 vaccine (TCRdb year 2021). The time point label of this sample denotes: about 28 days (+/-7) after the second vaccine dose. Library generation was performed with the immunoSEQ multiplex PCR assay. In its TCRdb copy, this immuneACCESS table keeps in-frame sequences only and misses some clones. Where compared with another copy, unresolved V genes explain less than half of these, and the others have no known cause. The sample table records about 110,000 clones; nearly 90% of these occur just once. The ten largest account for about 2.5% of the sample. This specimen was peripheral blood, taken 28 days after the second AZD1222 dose. The source is an adult who received the AZD1222 COVID-19 vaccine.

The CDR3: CASTTELRRAYEQYF. The CDR3 bases are TGTGCCAGCACCACCGAGTTGCGGAGGGCCTACGAGCAGTACTTC. The chain employs TRBV11-2 and TRBJ2-7, with a possible D match to TRBD2 (6 bases). Per the germline V gene, CDR1 is SGHAT and CDR2 is FQNNGV. The CDR3 consists of 15 residues. V was cut by 7 bases and J by 2 bases, with 18 bases left in between.

The J gene is TRBJ2-3, the V gene TRBV13; D unresolved. The CDR3 is 15 amino acids. Germline V CDR1 and CDR2: PRHDT, FYEKMQ (reference sequence). Trimming shortened V by 5 bases and J by 0 bases, and 12 bases separated the two germline ends. The CDR3: CASSRHRLSTDTQYF. DNA for the CDR3: TGTGCCAGCAGCCGACACCGGCTTAGCACAGATACGCAGTATTTT.

V usage is TRBV6-6 and J usage is TRBJ2-7; D possibly corresponds to TRBD1 (6 bases). The CDR3 has 14 residues. The germline V and J ends were trimmed by 2 bases and 0 bases, with 8 bases remaining between them. CDR1 MNHNY and CDR2 SVGAGI come from the germline V gene (reference sequence). The CDR3 DNA reads as TGTGCCAGCAGTTACACAGGGCTCTCCTACGAGCAGTACTTC. Its protein is CASSYTGLSYEQYF.

The V call is TRBV4-2, the J call TRBJ1-5, with a possible D match to TRBD1 (5 bases). The CDR3 consists of 15 residues. The germline CDR1 and CDR2 sequences are LGHNA and YNFKEQ. Trimming stripped 0 bases from V and 4 bases from J, with 10 bases between. CDR3 nucleotides: TGTGCCAGCAGCCAAGAGTCGGGGCCTAATCAGCCCCAGCATTTT. Translating it yields CASSQESGPNQPQHF.

The genes are TRBV7-9 and TRBJ1-5; 8 bases are shared with TRBD1. CDR1 SEHNR and CDR2 FQNEAQ come from the germline V gene (reference sequence). Germline trimming cut 5 bases from V and 4 bases from J; bases unmatched to any gene: 7. The CDR3 is 15 residues long. DNA for the CDR3: TGTGCCAGCAGCGGACCAGGACAGGGAAATCAGCCCCAGCATTTT. The encoded protein is CASSGPGQGNQPQHF.

The chain carries TRBV3-1 (or the pseudogene TRBV3-2) and TRBJ1-5; D may be TRBD1 (5 bases). Germline CDR1 is LGHDT and CDR2 is YNNKEL (reference sequence). CDR3 length equals 13 residues. V lost 8 bases, J lost 10 bases, and 18 bases lay in between. The CDR3 sequence is CASSRRGGGPQHF. CDR3 bases: TGTGCCAGCTCTCGACGGGGCGGGGGTCCCCAGCATTTT.

This clone was seen just once. The chain is built from TRBV5-6 and TRBJ2-5; TRBD2 matches 12 bases. The CDR3 length is 16 residues. V lost 0 bases, J lost 0 bases, and 0 bases stayed unmatched. Germline CDR1 and CDR2: SGHDT and YYEEEE. CDR3 sequence: CASSLGLAGDQETQYF. CDR3 nucleotide sequence: TGTGCCAGCAGCTTGGGACTAGCGGGGGACCAAGAGACCCAGTACTTC.

The chain is built from TRBV7-2 and TRBJ2-7; 8 bases map to TRBD1. The V and J ends lost 1 base and 6 bases, in that order; junction bases with no gene match: 11. The CDR3 covers 16 residues. In germline, CDR1 is SGHTA, CDR2 FQGNSA. The CDR3 spells CASSLVGQARGPEQYF. CDR3 in DNA: TGTGCCAGCAGCTTAGTTGGCCAGGCCAGGGGGCCCGAGCAGTACTTC.